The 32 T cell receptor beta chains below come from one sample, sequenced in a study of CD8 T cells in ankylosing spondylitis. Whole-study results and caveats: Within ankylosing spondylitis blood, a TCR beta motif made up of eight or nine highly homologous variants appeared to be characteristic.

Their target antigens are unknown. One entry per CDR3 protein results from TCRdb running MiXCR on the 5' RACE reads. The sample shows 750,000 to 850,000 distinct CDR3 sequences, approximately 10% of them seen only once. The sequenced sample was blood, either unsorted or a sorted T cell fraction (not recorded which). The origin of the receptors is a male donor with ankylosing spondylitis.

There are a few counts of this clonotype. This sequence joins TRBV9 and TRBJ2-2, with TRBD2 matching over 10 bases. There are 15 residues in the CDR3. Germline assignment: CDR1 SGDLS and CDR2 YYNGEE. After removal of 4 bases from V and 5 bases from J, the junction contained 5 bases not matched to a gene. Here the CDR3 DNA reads TGTGCCAGCAGCAAACGGACTAGCGGTACCGGGGAGCTGTTTTTT. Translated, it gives CASSKRTSGTGELFF.

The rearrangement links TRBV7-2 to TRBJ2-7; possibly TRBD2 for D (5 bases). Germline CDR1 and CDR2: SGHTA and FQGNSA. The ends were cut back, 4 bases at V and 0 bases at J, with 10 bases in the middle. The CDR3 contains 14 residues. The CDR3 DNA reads TGTGCCAGCAGCTCTATGGGGAGCTCCTACGAGCAGTACTTC. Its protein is CASSSMGSSYEQYF.

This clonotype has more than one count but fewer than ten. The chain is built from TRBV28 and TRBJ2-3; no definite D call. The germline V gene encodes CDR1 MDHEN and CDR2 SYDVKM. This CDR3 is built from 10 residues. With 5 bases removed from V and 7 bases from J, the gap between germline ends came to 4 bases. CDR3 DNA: TGTGCCAGCAGTGGATATACGCAGTATTTT. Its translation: CASSGYTQYF. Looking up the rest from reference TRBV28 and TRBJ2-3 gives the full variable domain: DVKVTQSSRYLVKRTGEKVFLECVQDMDHENMFWYRQDPGLGLRLIYFSYDVKMKEKGDIPEGYSVSREKKERFSLILESASTNQTSMYLCASSGYTQYFGPGTRLTVL.

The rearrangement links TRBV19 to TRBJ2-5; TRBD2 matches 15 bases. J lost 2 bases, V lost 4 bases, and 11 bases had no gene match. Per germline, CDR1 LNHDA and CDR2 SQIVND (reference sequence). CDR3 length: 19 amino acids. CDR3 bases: TGTGCCAGTAGTAAGGAGGGCCCGGGACTAGCGGGAGGACAAGAGACCCAGTACTTC. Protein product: CASSKEGPGLAGGQETQYF.

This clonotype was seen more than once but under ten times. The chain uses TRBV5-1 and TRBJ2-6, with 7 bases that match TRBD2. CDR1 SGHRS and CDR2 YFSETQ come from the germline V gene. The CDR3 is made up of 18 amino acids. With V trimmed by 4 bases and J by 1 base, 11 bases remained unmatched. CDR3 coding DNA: TGCGCCAGCAGCGGGTTGGCGCGGACTAGTTCTGGGGCCAACGTCCTGACTTTC. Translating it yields CASSGLARTSSGANVLTF.

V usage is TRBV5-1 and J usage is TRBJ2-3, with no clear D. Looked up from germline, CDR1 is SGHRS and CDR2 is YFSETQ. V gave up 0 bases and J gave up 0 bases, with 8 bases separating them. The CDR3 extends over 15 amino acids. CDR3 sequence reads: CASSLAPRSTDTQYF. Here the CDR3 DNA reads TGCGCCAGCAGCTTGGCGCCCAGAAGCACAGATACGCAGTATTTT.

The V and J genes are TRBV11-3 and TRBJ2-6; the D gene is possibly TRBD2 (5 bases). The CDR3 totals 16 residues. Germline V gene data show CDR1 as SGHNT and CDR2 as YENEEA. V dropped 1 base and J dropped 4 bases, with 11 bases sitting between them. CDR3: CASSLGAGKGANVLTF. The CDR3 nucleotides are TGTGCCAGCAGCTTAGGTGCGGGTAAAGGGGCCAACGTCCTGACTTTC.

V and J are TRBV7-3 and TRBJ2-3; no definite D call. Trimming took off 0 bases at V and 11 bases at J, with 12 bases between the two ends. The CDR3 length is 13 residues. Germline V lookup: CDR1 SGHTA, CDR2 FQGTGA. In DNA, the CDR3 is TGTGCCAGCAGCTTAACGTCTCTGGGGATGCAGTATTTT. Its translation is CASSLTSLGMQYF.

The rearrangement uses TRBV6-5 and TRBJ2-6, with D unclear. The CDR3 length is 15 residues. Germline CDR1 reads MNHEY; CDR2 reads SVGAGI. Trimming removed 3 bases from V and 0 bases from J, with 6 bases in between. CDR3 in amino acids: CASSYWVSGANVLTF. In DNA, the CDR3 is TGTGCCAGCAGTTATTGGGTCTCTGGGGCCAACGTCCTGACTTTC.

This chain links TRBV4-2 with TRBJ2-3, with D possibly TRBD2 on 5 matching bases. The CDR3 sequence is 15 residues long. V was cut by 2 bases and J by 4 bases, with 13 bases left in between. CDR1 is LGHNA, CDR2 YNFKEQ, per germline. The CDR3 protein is CASSQSGKRSDTQYF. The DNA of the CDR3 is TGTGCCAGCAGCCAAAGTGGAAAGCGGTCAGATACGCAGTATTTT.

CDR3 sequence: CASSGQGSYGYTF. The CDR3 DNA reads TGTGCCAGCAGTGGACAGGGGAGCTATGGCTACACCTTC. The chain couples TRBV27 to TRBJ1-2; 9 bases fit TRBD1. Germline CDR1 is MNHEY and CDR2 is SMNVEV (reference sequence). The CDR3 contains 13 residues. Losses at the gene ends were 5 bases for V and 4 bases for J; bases not matched to a gene: 2.

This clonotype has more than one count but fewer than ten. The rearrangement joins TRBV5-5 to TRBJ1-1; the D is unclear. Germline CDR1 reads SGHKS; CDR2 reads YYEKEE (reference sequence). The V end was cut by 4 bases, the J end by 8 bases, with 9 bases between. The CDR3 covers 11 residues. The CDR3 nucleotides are TGTGCCAGCAGCACCCGGATGGAAGCTTTCTTT. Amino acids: CASSTRMEAFF. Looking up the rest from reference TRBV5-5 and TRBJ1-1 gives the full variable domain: DAGVTQSPTHLIKTRGQQVTLRCSPISGHKSVSWYQQVLGQGPQFIFQYYEKEERGRGNFPDRFSARQFPNYSSELNVNALLLGDSALYLCASSTRMEAFFGQGTRLTVV.

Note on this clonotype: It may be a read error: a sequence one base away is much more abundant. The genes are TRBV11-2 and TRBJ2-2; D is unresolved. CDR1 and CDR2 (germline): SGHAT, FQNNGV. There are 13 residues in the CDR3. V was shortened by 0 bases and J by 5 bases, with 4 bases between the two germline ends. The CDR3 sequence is CASSLDETGELFF. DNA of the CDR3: TGTGCCAGCAGCTTAGACGAAACCGGGGAGCTGTTTTTT.

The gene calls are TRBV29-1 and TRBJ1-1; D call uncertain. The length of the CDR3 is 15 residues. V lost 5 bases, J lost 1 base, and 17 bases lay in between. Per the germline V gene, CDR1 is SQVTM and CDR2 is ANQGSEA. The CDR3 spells CSVCQDNRPNTEAFF. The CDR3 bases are TGCAGCGTTTGTCAGGATAACAGACCGAACACTGAAGCTTTCTTT.

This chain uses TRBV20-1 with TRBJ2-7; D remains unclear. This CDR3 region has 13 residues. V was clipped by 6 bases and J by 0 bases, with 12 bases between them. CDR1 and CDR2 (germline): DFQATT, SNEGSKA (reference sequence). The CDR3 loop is CSANGGSSYEQYF. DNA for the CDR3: TGCAGTGCAAACGGCGGTAGCTCCTACGAGCAGTACTTC.

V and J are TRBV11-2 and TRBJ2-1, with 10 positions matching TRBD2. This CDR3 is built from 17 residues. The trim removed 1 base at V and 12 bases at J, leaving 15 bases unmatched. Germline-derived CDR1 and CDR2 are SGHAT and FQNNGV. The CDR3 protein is CASSLGSGQREGQGQFF. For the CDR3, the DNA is TGTGCCAGCAGCTTAGGTAGCGGTCAGCGGGAGGGCCAGGGGCAGTTCTTC.

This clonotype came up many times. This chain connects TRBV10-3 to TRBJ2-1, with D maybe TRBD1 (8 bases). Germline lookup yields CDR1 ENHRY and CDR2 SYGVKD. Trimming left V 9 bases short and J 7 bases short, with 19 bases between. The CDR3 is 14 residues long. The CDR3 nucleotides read TGTGCCATAACGCTGGACAGGGAGGGAAATGAGCAGTTCTTC. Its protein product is CAITLDREGNEQFF.

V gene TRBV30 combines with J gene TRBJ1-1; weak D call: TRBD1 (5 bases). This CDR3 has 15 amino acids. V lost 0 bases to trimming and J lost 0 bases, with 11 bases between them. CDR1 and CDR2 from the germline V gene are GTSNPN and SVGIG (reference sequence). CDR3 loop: CAWSVRGLMNTEAFF. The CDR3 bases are TGTGCCTGGAGTGTACGGGGGTTAATGAACACTGAAGCTTTCTTT.

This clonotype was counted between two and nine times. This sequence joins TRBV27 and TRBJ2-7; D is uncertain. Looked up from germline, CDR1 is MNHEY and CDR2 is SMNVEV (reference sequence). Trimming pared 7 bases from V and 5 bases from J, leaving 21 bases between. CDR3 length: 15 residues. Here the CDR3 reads CASNRIGRGPNEQYF. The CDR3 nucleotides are TGTGCCAGCAATAGGATCGGCCGCGGACCCAACGAGCAGTACTTC.

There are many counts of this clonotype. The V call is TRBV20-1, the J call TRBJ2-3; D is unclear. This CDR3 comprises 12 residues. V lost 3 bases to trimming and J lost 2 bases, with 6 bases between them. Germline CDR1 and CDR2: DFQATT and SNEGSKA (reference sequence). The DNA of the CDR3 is TGCAGTGCTAGTCTCAACACAGATACGCAGTATTTT. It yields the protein CSASLNTDTQYF.

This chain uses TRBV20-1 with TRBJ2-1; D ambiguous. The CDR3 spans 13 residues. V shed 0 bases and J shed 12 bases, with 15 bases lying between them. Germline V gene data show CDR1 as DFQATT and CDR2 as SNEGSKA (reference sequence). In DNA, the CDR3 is TGCAGTGCTAGAGATGCCCCGCAAAAGGGGCAGTTCTTC. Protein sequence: CSARDAPQKGQFF.

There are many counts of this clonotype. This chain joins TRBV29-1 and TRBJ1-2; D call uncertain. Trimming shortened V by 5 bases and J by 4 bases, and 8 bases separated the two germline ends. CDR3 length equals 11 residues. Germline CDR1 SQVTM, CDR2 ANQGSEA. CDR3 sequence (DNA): TGCAGCGTTTATGGGATCTATGGCTACACCTTC. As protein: CSVYGIYGYTF.

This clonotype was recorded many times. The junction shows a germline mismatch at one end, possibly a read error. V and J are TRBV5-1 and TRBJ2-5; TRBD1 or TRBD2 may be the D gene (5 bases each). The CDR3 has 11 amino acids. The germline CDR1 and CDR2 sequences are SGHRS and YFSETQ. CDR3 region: CASSLRDHYFF. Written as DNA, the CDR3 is TGCGCCAGCAGCCTGAGGGACCACTACTTCTTC. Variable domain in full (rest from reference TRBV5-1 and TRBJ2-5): KAGVTQTPRYLIKTRGQQVTLSCSPISGHRSVSWYQQTPGQGLQFLFEYFSETQRNKGNFPGRFSGRQFSNSRSEMNVSTLELGDSALYLCASSLRDHYFFGPGTRLLVL.

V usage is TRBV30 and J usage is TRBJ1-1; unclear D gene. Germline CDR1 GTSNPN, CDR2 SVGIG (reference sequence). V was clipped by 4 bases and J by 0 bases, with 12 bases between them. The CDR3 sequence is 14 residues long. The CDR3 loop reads CAWIPRLMNTEAFF. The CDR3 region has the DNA TGTGCCTGGATTCCGAGGCTAATGAACACTGAAGCTTTCTTT.

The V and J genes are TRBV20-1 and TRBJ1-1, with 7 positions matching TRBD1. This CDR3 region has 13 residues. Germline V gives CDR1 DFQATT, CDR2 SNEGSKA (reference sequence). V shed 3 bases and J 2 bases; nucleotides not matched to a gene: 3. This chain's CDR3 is CSASRGINTEAFF. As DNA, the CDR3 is TGCAGTGCTAGCAGGGGGATAAACACTGAAGCTTTCTTT.

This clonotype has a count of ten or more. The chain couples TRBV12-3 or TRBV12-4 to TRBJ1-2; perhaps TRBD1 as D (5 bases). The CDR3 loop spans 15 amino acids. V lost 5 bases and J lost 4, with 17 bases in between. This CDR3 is CASSPARQIPYGYTF. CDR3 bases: TGTGCCAGCAGTCCAGCGAGACAGATTCCCTATGGCTACACCTTC.

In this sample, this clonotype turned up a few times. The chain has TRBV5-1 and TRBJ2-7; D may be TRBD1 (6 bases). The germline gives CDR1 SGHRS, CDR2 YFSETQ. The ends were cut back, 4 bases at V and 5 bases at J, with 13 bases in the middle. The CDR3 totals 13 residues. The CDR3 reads CASSRGLDNEQYF. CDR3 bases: TGCGCCAGCAGCAGGGGGTTGGACAACGAGCAGTACTTC.

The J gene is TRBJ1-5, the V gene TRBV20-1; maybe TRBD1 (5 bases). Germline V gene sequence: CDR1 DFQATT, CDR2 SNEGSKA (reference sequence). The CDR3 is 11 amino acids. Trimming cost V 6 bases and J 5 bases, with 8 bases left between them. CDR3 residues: CSASRDQPQHF. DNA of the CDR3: TGCAGTGCCAGCAGGGATCAGCCCCAGCATTTT.

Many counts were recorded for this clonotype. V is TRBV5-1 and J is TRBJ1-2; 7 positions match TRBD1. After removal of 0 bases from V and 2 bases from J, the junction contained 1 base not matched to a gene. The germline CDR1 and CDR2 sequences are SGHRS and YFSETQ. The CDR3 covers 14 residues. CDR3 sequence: CASSLGDRNYGYTF. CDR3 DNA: TGCGCCAGCAGCTTGGGGGACAGAAACTATGGCTACACCTTC.

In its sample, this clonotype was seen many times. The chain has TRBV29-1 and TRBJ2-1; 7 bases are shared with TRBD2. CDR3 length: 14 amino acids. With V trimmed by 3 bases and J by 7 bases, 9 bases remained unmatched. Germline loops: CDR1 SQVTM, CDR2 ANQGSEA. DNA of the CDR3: TGCAGCGTTGATGGCGGGAGATCCTGGAATGAGCAGTTCTTC. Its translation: CSVDGGRSWNEQFF.

The CDR3 region is CSARDMTGATNEKLFF. In nucleotides, the CDR3 is TGCAGTGCTAGAGATATGACGGGAGCAACTAATGAAAAACTGTTTTTT. This chain connects TRBV20-1 to TRBJ1-4; D is unclear. V shed 0 bases and J shed 0 bases, with 11 bases lying between them. Per germline, CDR1 DFQATT and CDR2 SNEGSKA (reference sequence). The CDR3 is 16 residues long.

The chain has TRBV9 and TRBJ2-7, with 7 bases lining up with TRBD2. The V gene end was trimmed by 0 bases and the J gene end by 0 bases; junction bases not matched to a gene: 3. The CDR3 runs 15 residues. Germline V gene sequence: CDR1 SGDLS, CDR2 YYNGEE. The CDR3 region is CASSVAGGSSYEQYF. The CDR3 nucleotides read TGTGCCAGCAGCGTAGCCGGGGGGAGCTCCTACGAGCAGTACTTC.